A selection of T cell receptor beta chains follows, all from one sample in a study of shared clonotypes between healthy human individuals. Assay: immunoSEQ multiplex PCR; the TCRdb copy retains only in-frame clones and omits some. The sample comprises more than 2 million clones, 95% of which are singletons, and under 0.15% rests with the top ten. Sequenced material: naive CD4+ T cells sorted from blood. These receptors all stem from a young man in good health. The CDR3 runs from the conserved cysteine through the conserved F or W. Each record gives: J gene, V gene, clone size, D gene, CDR3 DNA, CDR3 protein. D genes are given only for firm matches. Some rows mark clone size as missing; the rest say once, few, many or name a class of expanded clone.

>TRBJ2-5|TRBV6-6|NA|TRBD2
TGTGCCACCAGGGTGGGGACTAGCGGGTTTGAGACCCAGTACTTC
CATRVGTSGFETQYF
>TRBJ1-2|TRBV10-3|NA|NA
TGTGCCATCAGTGCGGGGGTTCACGGCTACACCTTC
CAISAGVHGYTF
>TRBJ1-2|TRBV5-1|NA|NA
TGCGCCAGCAGCCAAGGGACTTCCTATGGCTACACCTTC
CASSQGTSYGYTF
>TRBJ1-1|TRBV10-3|once|NA
TGTGCCATCACTTGGGGAACTGAAGCTTTCTTT
CAITWGTEAFF
>TRBJ2-7|TRBV21-1|NA|NA
TGTGCCAGCAGCAGTTCTGGGATCCGGGACAGTCCCTACGAGCAGTACTTC
CASSSSGIRDSPYEQYF
>TRBJ1-2|TRBV13|NA|NA
TGTGCCAGCAGCTTAGGAGGTCGAGGGGGCTATGGCTACACCTTC
CASSLGGRGGYGYTF
>TRBJ1-1|TRBV6-1|NA|TRBD1
TGTGCCAGCCCTGGCAGGGGGCGGAAGAACACTGAAGCTTTCTTT
CASPGRGRKNTEAFF
>TRBJ1-4|TRBV5-5|NA|NA
TGTGCCAGCAGTTCTGTTAATGAAAAACTGTTTTTT
CASSSVNEKLFF
>TRBJ2-1|TRBV5-1|NA|NA
TGCGCCAGCAGCGTAACTGGGGGAAATGAGCAGTTCTTC
CASSVTGGNEQFF
>TRBJ2-7|TRBV5-1|NA|TRBD1
TGCGCCAGCAGCTATGGTAGTCAGGGGGACCCAACGCGGTACTTC
CASSYGSQGDPTRYF
>TRBJ1-1|TRBV7-8|NA|NA
TGTGCCAGCAGCTTCCTGAGTATAGGGGGGACGAACACTGAAGCTTTCTTT
CASSFLSIGGTNTEAFF
>TRBJ1-4|TRBV30|once|TRBD1
TGTGCCTGGACGGGCCGACAGGGGGCGGAAAAACTGTTTTTT
CAWTGRQGAEKLFF
>TRBJ1-4|TRBV6-5|NA|NA
NA
CASSSSGREKLFF
>TRBJ1-2|TRBV10-2|NA|TRBD1
TGCGCCAGCAGGCAAGGGGGCGACTATGGCTACACCTTC
CASRQGGDYGYTF
>TRBJ1-6|TRBV25-1|NA|NA
TGTGCCAGCAGTGAACTGGGTGTTTCACCCCTCCACTTT
CASSELGVSPLHF
>TRBJ2-7|TRBV5-4|NA|NA
TGTGCCAGCAGCTTGGGGCCAGGAAATTCCTACGAGCAGTACTTC
CASSLGPGNSYEQYF
>TRBJ1-4|TRBV30|NA|TRBD1
TGTGCCTGGCGGGGGGACAGGGAATTTGAAAAACTGTTTTTT
CAWRGDREFEKLFF
>TRBJ2-7|TRBV5-6|NA|TRBD1
TGTGCCAGCAGCTTTGACAGGGGTCACGAGCAGTACTTC
CASSFDRGHEQYF
>TRBJ2-7|TRBV27|NA|NA
TGTGCCAGCAGTTTGGGGGTTGGCTCCTACGAGCAGTACTTC
CASSLGVGSYEQYF
>TRBJ2-1|TRBV4-3|NA|TRBD2
TGCGCCAGCAGCCCAAGCCTAGCGGGAGGAGGTCCCAATGAGCAGTTCTTC
CASSPSLAGGGPNEQFF